This TCR beta chain was retrieved from a study of blood T cell repertoires in COVID-19. Overall study: Samples came from the United States, Italy and Spain, spanning acute and convalescent COVID-19. In each case, the material was cDNA or gDNA derived from T cells, B-cell-depleted T cells, or PBMCs.

The germline CDR1 and CDR2 sequences are LGHDT and YNNKEL (reference sequence). The ends were cut back, 4 bases at V and 2 bases at J, with 14 bases in the middle. This CDR3 is 15 amino acids long. In the original analysis: Reference gene primer amplification gave nucleated cell count estimates. TCRdb keeps only in-frame clones here, not all; method: immunoSEQ multiplex PCR. D and trimming come from the DNA, and the V and J calls and clone size come from that table. The table includes about 200,000 clones, approximately 91% detected once. The V call is TRBV3-1 (or the pseudogene TRBV3-2), the J call TRBJ1-2; tentatively, D is TRBD1 (5 bases). This TCR came from a young man with active or convalescent COVID-19. The material sequenced was peripheral blood. CDR3 amino acids: CASSPTRVTNYGYTF. As DNA, the CDR3 is TGTGCCAGCAGCCCTACCAGGGTTACCAACTATGGCTACACCTTC.